The TCR beta chain under discussion was sequenced for a study of blood T cell repertoires in COVID-19. Across the study: Nucleic acid was either cDNA or gDNA, and it came from T cells, B-cell-depleted T cells, or PBMCs.

In the study's own analysis: Estimation of nucleated cell counts was performed using reference gene primer amplification. Using immunoSEQ multiplex PCR, the repertoire was profiled, and TCRdb retains in-frame clones only, with some absent. V and J calls and clone size are those listed in that table; D and trimming were worked out from the DNA. The sample gives about 120,000 clones, approximately 80% of which show up once; 3% to 4.5% is in the top ten. This clone was seen more than once but under ten times. The CDR3 extends over 11 amino acids. V was pared by 7 bases and J by 10 bases, with 16 bases between. CDR1 is SQVTM and CDR2 is ANQGSEA in the germline V gene.

This chain uses TRBV29-1 with TRBJ1-1, with TRBD1 as a possible D gene (6 bases). Specimen: peripheral blood. The clonotype was recovered from an elderly woman with acute or convalescent COVID-19. The DNA of the CDR3 is TGCAGCGCGTCCGCTTCAGGGGTAGCTTTCTTT. This translates into CSASASGVAFF.